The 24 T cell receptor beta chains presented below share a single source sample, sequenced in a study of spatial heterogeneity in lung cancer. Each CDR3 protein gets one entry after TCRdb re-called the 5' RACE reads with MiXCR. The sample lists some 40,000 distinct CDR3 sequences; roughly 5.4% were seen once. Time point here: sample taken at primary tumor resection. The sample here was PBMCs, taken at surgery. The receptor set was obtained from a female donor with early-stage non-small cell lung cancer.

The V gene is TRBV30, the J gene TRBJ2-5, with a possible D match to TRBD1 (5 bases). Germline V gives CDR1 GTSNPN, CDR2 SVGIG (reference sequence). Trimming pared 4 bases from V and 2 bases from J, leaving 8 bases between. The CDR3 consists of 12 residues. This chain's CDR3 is CAWNAGQETQYF. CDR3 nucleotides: TGTGCCTGGAACGCAGGGCAAGAGACCCAGTACTTC.

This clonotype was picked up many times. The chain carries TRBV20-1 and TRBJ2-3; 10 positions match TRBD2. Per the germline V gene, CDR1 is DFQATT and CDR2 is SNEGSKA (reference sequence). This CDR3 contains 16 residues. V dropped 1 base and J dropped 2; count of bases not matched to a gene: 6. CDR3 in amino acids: CSARGASGGSTDTQYF. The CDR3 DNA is TGCAGTGCTAGAGGGGCTAGCGGGGGATCCACAGATACGCAGTATTTT.

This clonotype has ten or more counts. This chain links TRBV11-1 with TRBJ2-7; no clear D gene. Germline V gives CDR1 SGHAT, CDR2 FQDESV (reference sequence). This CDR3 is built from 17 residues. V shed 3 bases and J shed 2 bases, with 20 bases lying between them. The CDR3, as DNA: TGTGCCAGCAGCTTCGTTCCTGGGGTCCCCCTACCCTACGAGCAGTACTTC. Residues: CASSFVPGVPLPYEQYF. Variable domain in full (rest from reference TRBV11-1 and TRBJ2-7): EAEVAQSPRYKITEKSQAVAFWCDPISGHATLYWYRQILGQGPELLVQFQDESVVDDSQLPKDRFSAERLKGVDSTLKIQPAELGDSAMYLCASSFVPGVPLPYEQYFGPGTRLTVT.

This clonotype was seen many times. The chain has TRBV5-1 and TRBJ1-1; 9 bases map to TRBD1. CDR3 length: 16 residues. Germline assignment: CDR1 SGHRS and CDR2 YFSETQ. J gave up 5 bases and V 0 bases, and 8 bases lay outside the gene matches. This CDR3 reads CASSLVPTGGRTEAFF. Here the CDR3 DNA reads TGCGCCAGCAGCTTGGTCCCGACAGGGGGTCGGACTGAAGCTTTCTTT.

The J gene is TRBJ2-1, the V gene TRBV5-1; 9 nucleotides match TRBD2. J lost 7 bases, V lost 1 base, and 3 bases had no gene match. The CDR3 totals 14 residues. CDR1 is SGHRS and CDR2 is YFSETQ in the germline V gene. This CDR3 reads CASSLTTSGNEQFF. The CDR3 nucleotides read TGCGCCAGCAGCTTGACGACTAGCGGAAATGAGCAGTTCTTC.

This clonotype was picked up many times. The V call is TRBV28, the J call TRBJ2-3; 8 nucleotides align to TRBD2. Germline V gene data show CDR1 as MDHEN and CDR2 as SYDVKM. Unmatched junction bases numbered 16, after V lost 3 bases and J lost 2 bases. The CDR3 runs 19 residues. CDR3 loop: CASSFPIQPAAGDTDTQYF. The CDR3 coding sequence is TGTGCCAGCAGTTTCCCCATACAACCGGCAGCGGGGGACACAGATACGCAGTATTTT.

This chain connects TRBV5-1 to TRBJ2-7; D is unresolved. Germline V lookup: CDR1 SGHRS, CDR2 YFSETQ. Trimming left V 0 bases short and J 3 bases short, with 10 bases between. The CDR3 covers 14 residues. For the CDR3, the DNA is TGCGCCAGCAGCTTGGTAGGCTCCAACTACGAGCAGTACTTC. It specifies CASSLVGSNYEQYF.

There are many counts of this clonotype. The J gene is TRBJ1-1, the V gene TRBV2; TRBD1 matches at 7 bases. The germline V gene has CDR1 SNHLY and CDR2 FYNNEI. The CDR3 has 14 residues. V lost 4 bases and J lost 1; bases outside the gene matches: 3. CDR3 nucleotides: TGTGCCAGCAGTGTTAGGACAGGGAACACTGAAGCTTTCTTT. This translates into CASSVRTGNTEAFF.

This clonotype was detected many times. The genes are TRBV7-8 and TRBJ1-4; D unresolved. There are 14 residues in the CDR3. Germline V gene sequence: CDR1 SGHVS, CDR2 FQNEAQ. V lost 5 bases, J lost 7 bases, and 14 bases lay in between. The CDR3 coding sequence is TGTGCCAGCAGCCGGTCGGAGGTTGCTGAAAAACTGTTTTTT. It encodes CASSRSEVAEKLFF. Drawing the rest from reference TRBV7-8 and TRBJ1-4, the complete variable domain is GAGVSQSPRYKVAKRGQDVALRCDPISGHVSLFWYQQALGQGPEFLTYFQNEAQLDKSGLPSDRFFAERPEGSVSTLKIQRTQQEDSAVYLCASSRSEVAEKLFFGSGTQLSVL.

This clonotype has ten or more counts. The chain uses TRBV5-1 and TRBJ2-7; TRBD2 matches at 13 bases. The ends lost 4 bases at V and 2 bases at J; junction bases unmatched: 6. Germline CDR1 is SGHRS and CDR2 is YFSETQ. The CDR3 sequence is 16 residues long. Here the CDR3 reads CASSPRLAGGPYEQYF. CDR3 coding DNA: TGCGCCAGCAGCCCCCGACTAGCGGGGGGCCCCTACGAGCAGTACTTC.

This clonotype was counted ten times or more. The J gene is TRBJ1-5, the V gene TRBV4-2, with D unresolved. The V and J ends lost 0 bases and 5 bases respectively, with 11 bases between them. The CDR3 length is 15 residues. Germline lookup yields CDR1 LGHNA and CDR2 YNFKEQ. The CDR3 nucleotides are TGTGCCAGCAGCCAAGACCGCCAGCTACATCAGCCCCAGCATTTT. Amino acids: CASSQDRQLHQPQHF.

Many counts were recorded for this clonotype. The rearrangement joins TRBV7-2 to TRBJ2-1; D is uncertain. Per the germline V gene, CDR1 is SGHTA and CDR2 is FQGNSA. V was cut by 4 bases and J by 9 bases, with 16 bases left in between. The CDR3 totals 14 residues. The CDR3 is CASSSPLRRGEQFF. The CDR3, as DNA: TGTGCCAGCAGCTCCCCTCTTAGGCGTGGTGAGCAGTTCTTC.

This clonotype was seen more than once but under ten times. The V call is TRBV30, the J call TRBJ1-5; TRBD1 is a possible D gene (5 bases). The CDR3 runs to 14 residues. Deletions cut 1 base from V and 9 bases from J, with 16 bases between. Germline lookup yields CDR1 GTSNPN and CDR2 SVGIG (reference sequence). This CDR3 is CAWSGQGSMMPQHF. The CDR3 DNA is TGTGCCTGGAGTGGGCAGGGTTCTATGATGCCCCAGCATTTT.

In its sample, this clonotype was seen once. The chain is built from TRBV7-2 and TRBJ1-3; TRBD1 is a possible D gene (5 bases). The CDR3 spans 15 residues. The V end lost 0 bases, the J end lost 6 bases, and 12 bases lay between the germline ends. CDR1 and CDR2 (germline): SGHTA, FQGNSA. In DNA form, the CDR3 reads TGTGCCAGCAGCTTAGCTGCAGGGCGAGAAAACACCATATATTTT. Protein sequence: CASSLAAGRENTIYF.

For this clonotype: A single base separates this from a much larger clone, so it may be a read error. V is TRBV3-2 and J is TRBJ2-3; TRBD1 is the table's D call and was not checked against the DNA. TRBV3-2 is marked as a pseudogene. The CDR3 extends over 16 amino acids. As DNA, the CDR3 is TGTGCCAGCAGCCAAGATCACGGGGGTAGCACAGATACGCAGTATTTT. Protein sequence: CASSQDHGGSTDTQYF.

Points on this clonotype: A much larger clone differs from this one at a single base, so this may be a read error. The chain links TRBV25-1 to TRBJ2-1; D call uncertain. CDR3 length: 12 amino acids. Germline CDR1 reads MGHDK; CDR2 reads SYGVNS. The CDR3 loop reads CASGDPYNEQFF. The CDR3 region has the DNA TGTGCCAGCGGTGACCCGTACAATGAGCAGTTCTTC. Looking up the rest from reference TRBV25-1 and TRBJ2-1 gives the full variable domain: EADIYQTPRYLVIGTGKKITLECSQTMGHDKMYWYQQDPGMELHLIHYSYGVNSTEKGDLSSESTVSRIRTEHFPLTLESARPSHTSQYLCASGDPYNEQFFGPGTRLTVL.

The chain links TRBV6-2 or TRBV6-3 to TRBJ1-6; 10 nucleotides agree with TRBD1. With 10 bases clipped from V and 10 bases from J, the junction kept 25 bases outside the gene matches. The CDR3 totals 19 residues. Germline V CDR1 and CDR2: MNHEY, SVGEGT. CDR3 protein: CANAPKGWHRDRGISPLHF. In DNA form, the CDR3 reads TGTGCCAACGCCCCCAAAGGGTGGCACCGGGACAGGGGAATCTCACCCCTCCACTTT.

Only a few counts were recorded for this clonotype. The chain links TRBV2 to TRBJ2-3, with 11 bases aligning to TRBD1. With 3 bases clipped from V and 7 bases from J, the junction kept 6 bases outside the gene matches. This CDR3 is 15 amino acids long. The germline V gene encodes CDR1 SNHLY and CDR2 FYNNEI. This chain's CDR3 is CASSEFGQGANTQYF. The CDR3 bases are TGTGCCAGCAGTGAGTTTGGACAGGGGGCGAATACGCAGTATTTT.

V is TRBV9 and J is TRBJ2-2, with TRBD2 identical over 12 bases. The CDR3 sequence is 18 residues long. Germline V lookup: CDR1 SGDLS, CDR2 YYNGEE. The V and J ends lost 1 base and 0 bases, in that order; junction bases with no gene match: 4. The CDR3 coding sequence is TGTGCCAGCAGCGTACTGACTAGCGGGGGCGCGAACACCGGGGAGCTGTTTTTT. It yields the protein CASSVLTSGGANTGELFF.

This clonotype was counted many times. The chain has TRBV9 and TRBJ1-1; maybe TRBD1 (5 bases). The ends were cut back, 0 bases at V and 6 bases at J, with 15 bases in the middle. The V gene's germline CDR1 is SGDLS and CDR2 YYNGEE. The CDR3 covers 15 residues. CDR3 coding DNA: TGTGCCAGCAGCGTAGGTTTGGAGGGGATCCCTGAAGCTTTCTTT. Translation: CASSVGLEGIPEAFF. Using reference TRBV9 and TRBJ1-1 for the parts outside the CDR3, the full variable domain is DSGVTQTPKHLITATGQRVTLRCSPRSGDLSVYWYQQSLDQGLQFLIQYYNGEERAKGNILERFSAQQFPDLHSELNLSSLELGDSALYFCASSVGLEGIPEAFFGQGTRLTVV.

CDR3 bases: TGTGCCAGCAGTCCTAGCGGGGGGCCCCGGGACTACGAGCAGTACTTC. Its translation: CASSPSGGPRDYEQYF. The V and J genes are TRBV27 and TRBJ2-7; 11 nucleotides align to TRBD2. Germline-derived CDR1 and CDR2 are MNHEY and SMNVEV (reference sequence). With 5 bases clipped from V and 3 bases from J, the junction kept 9 bases outside the gene matches. CDR3 length: 16 amino acids.

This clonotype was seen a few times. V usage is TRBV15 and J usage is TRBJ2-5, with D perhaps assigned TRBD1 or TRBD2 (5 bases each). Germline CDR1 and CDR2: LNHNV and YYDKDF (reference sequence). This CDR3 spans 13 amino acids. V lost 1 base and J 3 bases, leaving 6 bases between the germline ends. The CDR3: CATSRGGEETQYF. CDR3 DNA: TGTGCCACCAGCAGAGGAGGGGAAGAGACCCAGTACTTC.

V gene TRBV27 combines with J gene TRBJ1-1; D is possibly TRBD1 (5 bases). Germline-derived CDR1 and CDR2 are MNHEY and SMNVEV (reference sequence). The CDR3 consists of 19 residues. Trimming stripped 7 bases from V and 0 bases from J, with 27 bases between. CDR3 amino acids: CASNSLILGRGSVNTEAFF. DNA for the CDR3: TGTGCCAGCAATTCCCTTATCCTAGGGAGGGGATCAGTGAACACTGAAGCTTTCTTT.

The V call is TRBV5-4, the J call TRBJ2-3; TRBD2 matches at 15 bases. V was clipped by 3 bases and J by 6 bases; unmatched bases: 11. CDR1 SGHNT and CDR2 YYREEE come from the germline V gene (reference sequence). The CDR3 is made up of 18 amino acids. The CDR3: CASSSGTSGGPVMDTQYF. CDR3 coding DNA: TGTGCCAGCAGCTCGGGGACTAGCGGGGGGCCCGTTATGGATACGCAGTATTTT.